This T cell receptor beta chain is from a study of CD8 T cells in Susac syndrome. CDR1 and CDR2 from the germline V gene are LNHNV and YYDKDF (reference sequence). CDR3 size: 15 residues. V lost 1 base and J 0 bases, leaving 10 bases between the germline ends. Healthy donors, matched for age and sex, constituted the control group. Random hexamers were used to reverse transcribe an amount of about 0.45 to 1 ug RNA. Amplification of TCR beta CDR3 across 54 Vbeta and 13 Jbeta was performed with immunoSEQ multiplex PCR. Via MiXCR, TCRdb re-called the immunoSEQ multiplex PCR reads, giving one row per CDR3 protein. The profile covers roughly 120,000 distinct CDR3 sequences, with about 96% appearing a single time and roughly 0.099% taken by the ten largest.

The sequence derives from a human donor in good health. The V call is TRBV15, the J call TRBJ2-7; D could derive from TRBD1 or TRBD2 (5 bases each). The sequenced sample consisted of CD4+ T cells from PBMCs. The CDR3 region has the DNA TGTGCCACCAGCAGAGGGGGGTTTAGCTCCTACGAGCAGTACTTC. This codes for CATSRGGFSSYEQYF.